Listed below are T cell receptor beta chains from one sample, sequenced in a study of T-cell memory formation after mild COVID-19. TCRdb reprocessed the 5' RACE reads with MiXCR, giving one entry per CDR3 protein. The sample yields a few hundred thousand distinct CDR3 sequences, roughly 27% seen once. Sequenced: PBMCs or a T cell subset sorted from them (not recorded which). Receptors were obtained from an adult woman who had mild COVID-19 (a few samples of this study predate the infection). Cell type and time point are not known. The conserved cysteine and the conserved F or W are not part of the CDR3 here. A D gene is named only where the DNA matches it firmly.

TRBV29-1	TRBJ1-1	.	SVAGGSTEAF
TRBV5-1	TRBJ1-6	.	ASSGWAGTENSPLH
TRBV2	TRBJ1-5	TRBD1	ASLDRVGDQPQH
TRBV4-3	TRBJ2-3	TRBD2	ASSQEGAWAGGRTDTQY
TRBV6-5	TRBJ1-1	.	ASSYLAIGISGHTEAF
TRBV7-3	TRBJ2-3	TRBD2	ASSLSEGLAGTDTQY
TRBV27	TRBJ1-2	TRBD1	ASSVLPGQGYYGYT
TRBV7-2	TRBJ1-1	.	ACSLLQNTEAF
TRBV18	TRBJ2-1	TRBD2	ASSPQSGGLYNEQF
TRBV4-2	TRBJ2-7	TRBD1	ASSQWTGKTYEQY
TRBV9	TRBJ2-2	TRBD2	ASSVAKSGGNTGELF
TRBV15	TRBJ1-2	.	ATSRGASGPGYT
TRBV20-1	TRBJ1-5	.	SARRQSNQPQH
TRBV19	TRBJ2-1	TRBD1	ASSNDRVAYNEQF
TRBV5-1	TRBJ2-1	TRBD2	ASSFPGLAGGWEQF
TRBV12-3/TRBV12-4	TRBJ1-1	.	ASSLSWGSEAF
TRBV28	TRBJ2-3	.	ASSSKLEDTQY
TRBV19	TRBJ2-1	.	ASSNGQRNNEQF
TRBV6-2/TRBV6-3	TRBJ2-5	TRBD2	ASSYLTSGKETQY
TRBV9	TRBJ2-2	TRBD1	ASSVTTGGAAPGELF